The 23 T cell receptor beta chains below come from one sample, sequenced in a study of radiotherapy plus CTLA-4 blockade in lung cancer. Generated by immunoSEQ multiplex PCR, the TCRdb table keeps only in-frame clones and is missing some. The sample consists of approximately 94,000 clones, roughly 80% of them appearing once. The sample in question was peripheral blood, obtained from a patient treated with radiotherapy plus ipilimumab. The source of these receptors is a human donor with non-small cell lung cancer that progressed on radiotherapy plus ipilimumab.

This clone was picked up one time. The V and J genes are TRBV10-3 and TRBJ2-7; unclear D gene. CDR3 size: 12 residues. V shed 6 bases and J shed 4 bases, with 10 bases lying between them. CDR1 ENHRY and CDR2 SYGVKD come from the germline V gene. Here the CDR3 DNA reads TGTGCCATCAGAGAGCAGAGTTACGAGCAGTACTTC. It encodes CAIREQSYEQYF.

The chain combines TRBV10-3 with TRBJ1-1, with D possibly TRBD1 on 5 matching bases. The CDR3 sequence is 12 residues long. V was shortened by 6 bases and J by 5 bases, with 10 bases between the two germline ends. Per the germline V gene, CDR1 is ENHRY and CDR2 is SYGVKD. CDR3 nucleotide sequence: TGTGCCATCAGCCACGGGGGGACTGAAGCTTTCTTT. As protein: CAISHGGTEAFF.

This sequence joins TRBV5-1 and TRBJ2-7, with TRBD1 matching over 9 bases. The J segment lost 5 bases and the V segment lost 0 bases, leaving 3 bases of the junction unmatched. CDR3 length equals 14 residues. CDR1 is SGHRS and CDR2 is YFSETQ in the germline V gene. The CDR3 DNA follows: TGCGCCAGCAGCTTGGTGGGACAGGGAGACGAGCAGTACTTC. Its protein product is CASSLVGQGDEQYF. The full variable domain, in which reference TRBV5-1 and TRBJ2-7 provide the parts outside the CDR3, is KAGVTQTPRYLIKTRGQQVTLSCSPISGHRSVSWYQQTPGQGLQFLFEYFSETQRNKGNFPGRFSGRQFSNSRSEMNVSTLELGDSALYLCASSLVGQGDEQYFGPGTRLTVT.

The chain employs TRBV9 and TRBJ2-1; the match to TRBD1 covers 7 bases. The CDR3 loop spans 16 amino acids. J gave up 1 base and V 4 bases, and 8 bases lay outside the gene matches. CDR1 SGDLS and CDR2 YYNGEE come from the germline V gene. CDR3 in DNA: TGTGCCAGCAGCTTCATGGGCAGGGGGTCCTACAATGAGCAGTTCTTC. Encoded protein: CASSFMGRGSYNEQFF.

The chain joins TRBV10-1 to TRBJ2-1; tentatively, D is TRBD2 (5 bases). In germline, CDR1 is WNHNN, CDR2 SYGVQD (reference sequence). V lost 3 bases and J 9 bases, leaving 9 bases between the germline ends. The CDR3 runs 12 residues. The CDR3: CASSDGGTEQFF. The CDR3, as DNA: TGCGCCAGCAGTGACGGAGGAACTGAGCAGTTCTTC.

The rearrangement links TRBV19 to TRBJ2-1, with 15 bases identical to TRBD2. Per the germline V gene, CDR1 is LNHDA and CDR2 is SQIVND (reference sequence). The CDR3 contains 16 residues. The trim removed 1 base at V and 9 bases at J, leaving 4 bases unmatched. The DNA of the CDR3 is TGTGCCAGTAGTATAGGGACTAGCGGGAGGGCCGTTGAGCAGTTCTTC. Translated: CASSIGTSGRAVEQFF.

In DNA form, the CDR3 reads TGTGCCAGCAGCTTACCTGTTTCCGGGACAGGGGAGATCCAGCCCCAGCATTTT. Residues: CASSLPVSGTGEIQPQHF. The gene calls are TRBV11-3 and TRBJ1-5; 10 bases are shared with TRBD1. After removal of 2 bases from V and 7 bases from J, the junction contained 14 bases not matched to a gene. Germline V CDR1 and CDR2: SGHNT, YENEEA. This CDR3 spans 18 amino acids.

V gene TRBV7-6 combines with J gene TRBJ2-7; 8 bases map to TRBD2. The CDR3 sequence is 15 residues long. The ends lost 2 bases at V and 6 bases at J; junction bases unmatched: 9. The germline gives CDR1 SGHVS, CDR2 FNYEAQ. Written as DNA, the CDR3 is TGTGCCAGCAGCTTAATCCCAGCGGGAGACGGCGAGCAGTACTTC. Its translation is CASSLIPAGDGEQYF.

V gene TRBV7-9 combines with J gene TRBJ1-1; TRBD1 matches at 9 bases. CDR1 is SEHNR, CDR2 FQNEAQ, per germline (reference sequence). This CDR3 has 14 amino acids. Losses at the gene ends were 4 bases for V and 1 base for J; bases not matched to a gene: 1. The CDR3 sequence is CASSWGQGNTEAFF. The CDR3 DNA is TGTGCCAGCAGCTGGGGACAGGGGAACACTGAAGCTTTCTTT.

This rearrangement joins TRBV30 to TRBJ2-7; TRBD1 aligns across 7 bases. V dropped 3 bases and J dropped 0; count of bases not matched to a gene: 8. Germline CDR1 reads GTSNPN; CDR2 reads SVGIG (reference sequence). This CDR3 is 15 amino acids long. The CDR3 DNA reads TGTGCCTGGAGGAGCAGGGGGACGCTCTCCTACGAGCAGTACGTC. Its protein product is CAWRSRGTLSYEQYV.

The CDR3 DNA sequence: TGTGCCACCACTATGACAGGAAAGTACAATGAGCAGTTCTTC. This encodes CATTMTGKYNEQFF. The chain joins TRBV15 to TRBJ2-1, with a tentative D call TRBD1 (6 bases). The germline V gene has CDR1 LNHNV and CDR2 YYDKDF (reference sequence). V was cut by 7 bases and J by 4 bases, with 14 bases left in between. There are 14 residues in the CDR3.

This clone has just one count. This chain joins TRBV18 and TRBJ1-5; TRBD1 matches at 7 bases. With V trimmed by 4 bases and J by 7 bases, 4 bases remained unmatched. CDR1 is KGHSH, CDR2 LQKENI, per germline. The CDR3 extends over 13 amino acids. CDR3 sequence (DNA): TGTGCCAGCTCACGAGGGGGCGGACAGCCCCAGCATTTT. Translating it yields CASSRGGGQPQHF.

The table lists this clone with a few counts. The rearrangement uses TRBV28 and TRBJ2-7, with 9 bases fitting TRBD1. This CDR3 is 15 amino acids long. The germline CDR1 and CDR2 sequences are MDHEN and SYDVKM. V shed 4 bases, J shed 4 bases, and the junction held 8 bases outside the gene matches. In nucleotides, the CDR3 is TGTGCCAGCAGTTCTTACAGGGGGCGATGGTACGAGCAGTACTTC. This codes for CASSSYRGRWYEQYF.

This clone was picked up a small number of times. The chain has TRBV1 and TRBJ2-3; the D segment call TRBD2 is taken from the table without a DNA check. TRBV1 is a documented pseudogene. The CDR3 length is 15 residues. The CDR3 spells CTSRGTRVGTDTQYF. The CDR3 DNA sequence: TGCACCAGCAGAGGAACTAGGGTTGGCACAGATACGCAGTATTTT.

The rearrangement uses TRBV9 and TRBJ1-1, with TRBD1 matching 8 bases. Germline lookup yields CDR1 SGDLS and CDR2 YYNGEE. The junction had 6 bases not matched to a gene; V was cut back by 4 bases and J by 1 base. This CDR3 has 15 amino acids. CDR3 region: CASSPTGTGNTEAFF. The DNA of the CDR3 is TGTGCCAGCAGCCCCACCGGGACAGGGAACACTGAAGCTTTCTTT.

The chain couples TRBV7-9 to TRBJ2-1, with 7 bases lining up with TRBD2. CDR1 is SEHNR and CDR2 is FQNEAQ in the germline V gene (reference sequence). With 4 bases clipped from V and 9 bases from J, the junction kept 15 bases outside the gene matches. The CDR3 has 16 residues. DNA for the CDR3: TGTGCCAGCAGCTCGCAACCGGGACTATCACTGATTGAGCAGTTCTTC. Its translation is CASSSQPGLSLIEQFF.

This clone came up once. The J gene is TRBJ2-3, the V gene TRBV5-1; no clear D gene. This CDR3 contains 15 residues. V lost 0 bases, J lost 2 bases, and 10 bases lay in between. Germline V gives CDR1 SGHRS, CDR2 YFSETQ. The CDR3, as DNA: TGCGCCAGCAGCTTGGTTGCGAGCCCCACAGATACGCAGTATTTT. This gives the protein CASSLVASPTDTQYF. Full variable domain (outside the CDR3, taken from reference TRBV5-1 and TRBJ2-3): KAGVTQTPRYLIKTRGQQVTLSCSPISGHRSVSWYQQTPGQGLQFLFEYFSETQRNKGNFPGRFSGRQFSNSRSEMNVSTLELGDSALYLCASSLVASPTDTQYFGPGTRLTVL.

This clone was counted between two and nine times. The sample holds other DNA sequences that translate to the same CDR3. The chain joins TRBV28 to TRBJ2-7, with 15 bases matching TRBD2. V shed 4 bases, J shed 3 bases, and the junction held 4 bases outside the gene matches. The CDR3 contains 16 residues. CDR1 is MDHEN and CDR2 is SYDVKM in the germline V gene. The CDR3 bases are TGTGCCAGCAGTTCGGGACTAGCGGGAGGTCACTACGAGCAGTACTTC. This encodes CASSSGLAGGHYEQYF.

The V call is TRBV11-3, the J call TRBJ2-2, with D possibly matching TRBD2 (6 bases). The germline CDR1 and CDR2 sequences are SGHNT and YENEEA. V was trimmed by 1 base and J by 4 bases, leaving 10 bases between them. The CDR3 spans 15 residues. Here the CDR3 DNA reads TGTGCCAGCAGCTTAGTGGCGCGGGGCACCGGGGAGCTGTTTTTT. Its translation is CASSLVARGTGELFF.

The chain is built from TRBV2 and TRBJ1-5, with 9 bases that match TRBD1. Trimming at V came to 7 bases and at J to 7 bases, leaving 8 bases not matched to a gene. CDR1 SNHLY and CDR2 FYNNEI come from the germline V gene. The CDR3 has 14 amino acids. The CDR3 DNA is TGTGCCAGCAATGTTGGGACAGGGTACCAGCCCCAGCATTTT. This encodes CASNVGTGYQPQHF.

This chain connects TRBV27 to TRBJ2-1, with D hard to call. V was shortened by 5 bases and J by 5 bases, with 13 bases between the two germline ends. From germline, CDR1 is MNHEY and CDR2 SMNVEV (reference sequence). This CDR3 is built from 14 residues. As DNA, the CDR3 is TGTGCCAGCAGTCACCCTGATAGGGACAATGAGCAGTTCTTC. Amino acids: CASSHPDRDNEQFF.

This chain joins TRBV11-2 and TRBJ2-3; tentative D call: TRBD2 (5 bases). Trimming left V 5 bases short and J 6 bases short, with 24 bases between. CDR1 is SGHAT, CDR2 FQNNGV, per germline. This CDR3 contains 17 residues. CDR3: CASSPYAGWSSEDTQYF. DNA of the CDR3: TGTGCCAGCAGCCCCTATGCGGGTTGGTCTTCCGAGGATACGCAGTATTTT.

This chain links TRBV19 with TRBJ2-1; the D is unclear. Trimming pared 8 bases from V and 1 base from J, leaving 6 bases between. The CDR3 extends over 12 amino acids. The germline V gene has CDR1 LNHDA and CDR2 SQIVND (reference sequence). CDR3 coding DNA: TGTGCCAGTGGTGATTCCTACAATGAGCAGTTCTTC. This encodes CASGDSYNEQFF.